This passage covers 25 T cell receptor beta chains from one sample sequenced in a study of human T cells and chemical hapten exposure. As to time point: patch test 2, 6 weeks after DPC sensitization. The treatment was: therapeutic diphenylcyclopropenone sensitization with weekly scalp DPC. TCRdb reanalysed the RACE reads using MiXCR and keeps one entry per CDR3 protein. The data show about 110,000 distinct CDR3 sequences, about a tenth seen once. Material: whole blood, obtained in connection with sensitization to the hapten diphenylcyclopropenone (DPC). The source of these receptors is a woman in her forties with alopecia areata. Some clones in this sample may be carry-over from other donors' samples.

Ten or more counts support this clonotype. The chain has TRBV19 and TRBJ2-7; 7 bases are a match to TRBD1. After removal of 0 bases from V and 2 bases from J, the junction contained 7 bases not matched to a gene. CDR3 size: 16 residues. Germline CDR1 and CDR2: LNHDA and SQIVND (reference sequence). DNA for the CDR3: TGTGCCAGTAGTATAGATCTAGAGACAGGGACCTACGAGCAGTACTTC. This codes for CASSIDLETGTYEQYF.

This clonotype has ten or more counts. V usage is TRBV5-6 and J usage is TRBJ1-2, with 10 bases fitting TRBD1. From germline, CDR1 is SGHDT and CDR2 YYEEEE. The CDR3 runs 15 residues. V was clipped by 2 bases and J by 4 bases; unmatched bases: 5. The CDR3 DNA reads TGTGCCAGCAGCTTAGGGGACAGGGGAGCCTATGGCTACACCTTC. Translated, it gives CASSLGDRGAYGYTF.

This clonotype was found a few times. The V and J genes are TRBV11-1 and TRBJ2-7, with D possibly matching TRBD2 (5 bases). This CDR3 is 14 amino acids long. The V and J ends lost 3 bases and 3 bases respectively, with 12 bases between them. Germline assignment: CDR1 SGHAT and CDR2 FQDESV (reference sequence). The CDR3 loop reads CASSFSTGYYEQYF. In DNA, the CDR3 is TGTGCCAGCAGCTTCTCCACGGGGTACTACGAGCAGTACTTC.

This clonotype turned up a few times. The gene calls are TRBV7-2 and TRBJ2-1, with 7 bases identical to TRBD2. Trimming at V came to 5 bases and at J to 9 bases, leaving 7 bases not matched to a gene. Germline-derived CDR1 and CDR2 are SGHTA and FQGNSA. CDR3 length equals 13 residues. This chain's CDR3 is CASSLSWGGEQFF. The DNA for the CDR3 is TGTGCCAGCAGCCTTAGCTGGGGGGGTGAGCAGTTCTTC.

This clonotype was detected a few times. CDR3 sequence reads: CASSFTPRTSGAYEQYF. CDR3 sequence (DNA): TGTGCCAGCAGCTTTACACCCCGGACTAGCGGTGCCTACGAGCAGTACTTC. The V gene is TRBV7-9, the J gene TRBJ2-7; 10 bases fit TRBD2. Losses at the gene ends were 3 bases for V and 2 bases for J; bases not matched to a gene: 10. Germline lookup yields CDR1 SEHNR and CDR2 FQNEAQ (reference sequence). The CDR3 length is 17 residues.

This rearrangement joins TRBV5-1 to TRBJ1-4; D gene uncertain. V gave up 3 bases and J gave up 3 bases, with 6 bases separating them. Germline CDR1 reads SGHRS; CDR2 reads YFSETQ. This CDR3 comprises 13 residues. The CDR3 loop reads CASSSAANEKLFF. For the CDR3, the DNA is TGCGCCAGCAGCTCAGCAGCTAATGAAAAACTGTTTTTT.

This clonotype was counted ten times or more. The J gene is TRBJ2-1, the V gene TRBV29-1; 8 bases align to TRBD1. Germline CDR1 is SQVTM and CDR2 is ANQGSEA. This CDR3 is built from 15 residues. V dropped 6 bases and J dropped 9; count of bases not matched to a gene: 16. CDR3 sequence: CSVPESGQGIGEQFF. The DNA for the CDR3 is TGCAGCGTCCCAGAATCTGGACAGGGAATTGGTGAGCAGTTCTTC.

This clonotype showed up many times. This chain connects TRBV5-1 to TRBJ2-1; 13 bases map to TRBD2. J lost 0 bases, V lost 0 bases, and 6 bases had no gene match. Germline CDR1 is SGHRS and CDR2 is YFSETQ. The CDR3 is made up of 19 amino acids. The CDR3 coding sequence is TGCGCCAGCAGCTTGGCCGGGACTAGCGGGGCAAGCTCCTACAATGAGCAGTTCTTC. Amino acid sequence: CASSLAGTSGASSYNEQFF.

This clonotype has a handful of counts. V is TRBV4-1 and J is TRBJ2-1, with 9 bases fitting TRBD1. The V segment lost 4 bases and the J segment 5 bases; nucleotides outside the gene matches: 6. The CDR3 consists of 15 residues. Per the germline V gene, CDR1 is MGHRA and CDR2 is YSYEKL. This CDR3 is CASSPRDRVHNEQFF. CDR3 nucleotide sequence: TGCGCCAGCAGCCCCCGGGACAGGGTACACAATGAGCAGTTCTTC.

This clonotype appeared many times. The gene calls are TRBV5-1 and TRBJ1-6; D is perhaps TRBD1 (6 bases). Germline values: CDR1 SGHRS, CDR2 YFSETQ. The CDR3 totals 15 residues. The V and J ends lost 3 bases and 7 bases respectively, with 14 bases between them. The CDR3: CASSSPGAGNSPLHF. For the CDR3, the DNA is TGCGCCAGCAGCTCCCCGGGGGCAGGGAATTCACCCCTCCACTTT.

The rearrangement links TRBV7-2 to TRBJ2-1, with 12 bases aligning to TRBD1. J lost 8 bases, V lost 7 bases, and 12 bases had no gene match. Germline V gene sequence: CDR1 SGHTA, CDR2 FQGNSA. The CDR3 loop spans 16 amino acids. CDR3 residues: CASIPGQGAGGYEQFF. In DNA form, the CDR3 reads TGTGCCAGCATTCCGGGACAGGGGGCCGGAGGGTATGAGCAGTTCTTC.

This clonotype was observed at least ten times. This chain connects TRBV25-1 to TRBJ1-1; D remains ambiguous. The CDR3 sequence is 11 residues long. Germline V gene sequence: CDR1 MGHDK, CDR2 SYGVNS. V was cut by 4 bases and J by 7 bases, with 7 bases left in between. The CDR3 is CASSGHLEAFF. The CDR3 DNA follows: TGTGCCAGCAGTGGGCATCTTGAAGCTTTCTTT.

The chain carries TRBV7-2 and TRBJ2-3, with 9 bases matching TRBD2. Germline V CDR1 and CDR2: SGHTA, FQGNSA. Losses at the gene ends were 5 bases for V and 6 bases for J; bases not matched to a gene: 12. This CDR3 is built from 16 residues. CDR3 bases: TGTGCCAGCAGCCCCCGTGGTAGCGGGGGTTTGGATACGCAGTATTTT. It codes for CASSPRGSGGLDTQYF.

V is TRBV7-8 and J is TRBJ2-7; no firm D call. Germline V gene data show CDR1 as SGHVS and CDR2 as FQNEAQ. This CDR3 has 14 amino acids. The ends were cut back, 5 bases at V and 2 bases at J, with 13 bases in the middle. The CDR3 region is CASSRAQEPYEQYF. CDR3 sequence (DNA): TGTGCCAGCAGCCGCGCGCAGGAGCCCTACGAGCAGTACTTC. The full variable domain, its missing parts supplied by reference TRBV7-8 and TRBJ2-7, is GAGVSQSPRYKVAKRGQDVALRCDPISGHVSLFWYQQALGQGPEFLTYFQNEAQLDKSGLPSDRFFAERPEGSVSTLKIQRTQQEDSAVYLCASSRAQEPYEQYFGPGTRLTVT.

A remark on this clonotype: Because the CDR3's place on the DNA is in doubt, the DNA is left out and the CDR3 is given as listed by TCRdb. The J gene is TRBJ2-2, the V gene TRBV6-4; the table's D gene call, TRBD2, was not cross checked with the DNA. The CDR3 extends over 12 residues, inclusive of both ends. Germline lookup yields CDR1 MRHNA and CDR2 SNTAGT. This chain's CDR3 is CASRWESGSCFF.

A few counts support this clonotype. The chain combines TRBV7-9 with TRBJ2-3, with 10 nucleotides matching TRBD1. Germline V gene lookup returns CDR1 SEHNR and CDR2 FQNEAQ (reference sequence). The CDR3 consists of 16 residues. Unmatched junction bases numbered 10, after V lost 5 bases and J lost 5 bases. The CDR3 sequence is CASSAGQGVYEDTQYF. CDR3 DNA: TGTGCCAGCAGCGCCGGACAGGGGGTTTACGAAGATACGCAGTATTTT.

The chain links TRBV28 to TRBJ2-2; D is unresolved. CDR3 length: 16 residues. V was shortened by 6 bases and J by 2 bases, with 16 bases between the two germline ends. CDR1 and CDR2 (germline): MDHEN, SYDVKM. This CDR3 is CASRQRTDGNTGELFF. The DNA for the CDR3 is TGTGCCAGCAGACAAAGGACCGACGGTAACACCGGGGAGCTGTTTTTT. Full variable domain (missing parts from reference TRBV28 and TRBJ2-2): DVKVTQSSRYLVKRTGEKVFLECVQDMDHENMFWYRQDPGLGLRLIYFSYDVKMKEKGDIPEGYSVSREKKERFSLILESASTNQTSMYLCASRQRTDGNTGELFFGEGSRLTVL.

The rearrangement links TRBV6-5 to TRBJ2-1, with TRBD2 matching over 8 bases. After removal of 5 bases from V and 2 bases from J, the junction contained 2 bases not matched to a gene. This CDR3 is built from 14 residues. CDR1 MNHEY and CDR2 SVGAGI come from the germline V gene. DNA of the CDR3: TGTGCCAGCAGTATCGGGGGGGCCTACAATGAGCAGTTCTTC. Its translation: CASSIGGAYNEQFF.

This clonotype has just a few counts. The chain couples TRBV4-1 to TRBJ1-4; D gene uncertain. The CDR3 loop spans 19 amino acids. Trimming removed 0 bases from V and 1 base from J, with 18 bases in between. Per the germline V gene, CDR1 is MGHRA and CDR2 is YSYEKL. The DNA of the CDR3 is TGCGCCAGCAGCCAAGATCGAAGGGAGGCCTCCCTAACTAATGAAAAACTGTTTTTT. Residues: CASSQDRREASLTNEKLFF.

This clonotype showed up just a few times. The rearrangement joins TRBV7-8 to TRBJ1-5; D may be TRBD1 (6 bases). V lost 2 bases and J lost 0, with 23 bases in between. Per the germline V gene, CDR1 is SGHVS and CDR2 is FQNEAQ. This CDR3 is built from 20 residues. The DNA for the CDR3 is TGTGCCAGCAGCTTACTAGGGTGGAGGACAGACCAACTTAGCAATCAGCCCCAGCATTTT. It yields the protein CASSLLGWRTDQLSNQPQHF.

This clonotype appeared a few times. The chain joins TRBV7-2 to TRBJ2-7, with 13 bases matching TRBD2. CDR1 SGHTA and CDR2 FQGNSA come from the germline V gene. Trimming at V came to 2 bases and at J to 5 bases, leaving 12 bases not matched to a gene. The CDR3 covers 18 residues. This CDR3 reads CASSLRTSGGVSSHEQYF. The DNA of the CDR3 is TGTGCCAGCAGCTTAAGGACTAGCGGGGGAGTAAGTAGCCACGAGCAGTACTTC.

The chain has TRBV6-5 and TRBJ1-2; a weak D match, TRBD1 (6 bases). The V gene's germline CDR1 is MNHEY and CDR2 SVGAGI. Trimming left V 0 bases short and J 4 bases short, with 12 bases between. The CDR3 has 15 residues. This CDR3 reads CASSYSLQGSYGYTF. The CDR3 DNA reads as TGTGCCAGCAGTTACTCGCTCCAGGGGTCCTATGGCTACACCTTC.

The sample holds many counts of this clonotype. The CDR3 region is CSGLRVEQYF. CDR3 in DNA: TGCAGCGGCTTACGAGTGGAGCAGTACTTC. The chain couples TRBV20-1 to TRBJ2-7; D gene unclear. Germline assignment: CDR1 DFQATT and CDR2 SNEGSKA (reference sequence). The CDR3 runs 10 residues.

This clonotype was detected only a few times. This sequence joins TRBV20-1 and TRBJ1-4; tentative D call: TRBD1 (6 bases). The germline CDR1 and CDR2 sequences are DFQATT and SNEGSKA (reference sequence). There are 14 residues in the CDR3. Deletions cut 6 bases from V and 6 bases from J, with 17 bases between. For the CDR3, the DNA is TGCAGTGCCCGGCGGACAGCCGCCTATGAAAAACTGTTTTTT. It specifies CSARRTAAYEKLFF.

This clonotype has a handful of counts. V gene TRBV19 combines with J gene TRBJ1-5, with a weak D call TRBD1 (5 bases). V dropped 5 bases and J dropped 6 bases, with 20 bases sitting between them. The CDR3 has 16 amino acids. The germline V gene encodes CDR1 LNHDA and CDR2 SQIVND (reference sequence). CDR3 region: CASSAGLLTNPQPQHF. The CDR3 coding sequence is TGTGCCAGTAGTGCGGGACTTCTAACTAATCCTCAGCCCCAGCATTTT.